This TCR beta chain was found in a study of identical twins. In TCRdb, the 5' RACE reads were re-called with MiXCR into one record per CDR3 protein. The table includes approximately 190,000 distinct CDR3 sequences, about a sixth detected once. This clonotype was counted between two and nine times. With 4 bases clipped from V and 2 bases from J, the junction kept 1 base outside the gene matches. Germline CDR1 is MNHEY and CDR2 is SMNVEV (reference sequence). The length of the CDR3 is 14 residues. The data were also submitted as part of a second study, on T cells expressing NK-cell markers. This second report adds: One of the eight sequenced donors was seronegative, whereas the other seven were HCMV-seropositive.

The sequenced sample consisted of CD8+ T cells sorted from blood. The chain couples TRBV27 to TRBJ2-1, with TRBD2 matching 8 bases. This TCR derives from a woman aged 18-29 years in good health. CDR3 region: CASSSGRAYNEQFF. In DNA form, the CDR3 reads TGTGCCAGCAGTTCCGGGAGGGCCTACAATGAGCAGTTCTTC.